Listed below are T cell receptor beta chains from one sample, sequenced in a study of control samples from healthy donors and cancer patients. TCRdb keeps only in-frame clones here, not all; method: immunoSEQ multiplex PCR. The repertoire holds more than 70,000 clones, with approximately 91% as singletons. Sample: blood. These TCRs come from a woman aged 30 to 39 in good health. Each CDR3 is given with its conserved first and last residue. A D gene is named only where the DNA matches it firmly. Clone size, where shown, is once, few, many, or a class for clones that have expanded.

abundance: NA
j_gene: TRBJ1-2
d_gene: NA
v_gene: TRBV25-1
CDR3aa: CASTPGAGLVGHTF
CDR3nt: TGTGCCAGCACCCCAGGTGCAGGGCTGGTCGGCCACACCTTC

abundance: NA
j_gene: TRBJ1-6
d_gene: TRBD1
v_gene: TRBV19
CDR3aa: CASMKRGTGGSPLHF
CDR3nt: TGTGCCAGTATGAAGAGAGGGACAGGGGGTTCACCCCTCCACTTT

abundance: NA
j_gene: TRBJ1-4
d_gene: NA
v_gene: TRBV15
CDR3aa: CATSRQGATTNEKLFF
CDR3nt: TGTGCCACCAGCAGACAGGGAGCCACAACTAATGAAAAACTGTTTTTT

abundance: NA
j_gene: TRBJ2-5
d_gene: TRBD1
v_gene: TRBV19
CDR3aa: CASRIQGGETQYF
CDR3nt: TGTGCCAGTAGAATACAGGGGGGAGAGACCCAGTACTTC

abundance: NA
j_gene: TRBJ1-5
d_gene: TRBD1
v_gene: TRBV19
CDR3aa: CASSMDRDYSNQPQHF
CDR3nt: TGTGCCAGTAGTATGGACAGGGACTATAGCAATCAGCCCCAGCATTTT

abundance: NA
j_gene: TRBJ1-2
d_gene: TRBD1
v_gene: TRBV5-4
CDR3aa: CASSTQGAYGYTF
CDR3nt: TGTGCCAGCAGCACACAGGGGGCGTATGGCTACACCTTC

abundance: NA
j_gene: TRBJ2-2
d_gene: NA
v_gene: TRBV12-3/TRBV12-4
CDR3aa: CASSLLHTGELFF
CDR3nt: TGTGCCAGCAGTTTATTGCACACCGGGGAGCTGTTTTTT

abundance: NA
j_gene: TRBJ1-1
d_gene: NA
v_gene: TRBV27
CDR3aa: CASSLNRGRNTEAFF
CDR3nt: TGTGCCAGCAGTTTGAATCGGGGTCGGAACACTGAAGCTTTCTTT

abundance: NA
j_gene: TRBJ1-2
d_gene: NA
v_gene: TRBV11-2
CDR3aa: CASSPFISVNRDNYGYTF
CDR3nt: TGTGCCAGCAGCCCTTTTATATCGGTCAACAGGGACAACTATGGCTACACCTTC

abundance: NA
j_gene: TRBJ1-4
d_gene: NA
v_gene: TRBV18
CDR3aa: CASSLMDSNEKLFF
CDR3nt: TGTGCCAGCTCACTAATGGACAGTAATGAAAAACTGTTTTTT

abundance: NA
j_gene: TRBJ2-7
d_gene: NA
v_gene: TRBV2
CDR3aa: CASSDQVGSYEQYF
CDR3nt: TGTGCCAGCAGTGATCAGGTGGGGTCCTACGAGCAGTACTTC

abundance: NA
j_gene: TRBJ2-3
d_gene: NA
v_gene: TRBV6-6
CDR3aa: CASREGPADPDTQYF
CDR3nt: TGTGCCAGCAGGGAAGGGCCGGCGGACCCAGATACGCAGTATTTT

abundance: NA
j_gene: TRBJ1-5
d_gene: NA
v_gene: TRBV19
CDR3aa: CASSMVEGAQHF
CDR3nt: TGTGCCAGTAGTATGGTGGAGGGAGCCCAGCATTTT

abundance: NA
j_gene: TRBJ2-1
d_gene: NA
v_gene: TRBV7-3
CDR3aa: CASSLGQGHNEQFF
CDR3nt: TGTGCCAGCAGCTTAGGGCAGGGGCACAATGAGCAGTTCTTC

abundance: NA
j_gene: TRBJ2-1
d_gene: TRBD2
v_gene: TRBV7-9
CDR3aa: CASRYLAGSYNEQFF
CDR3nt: TGTGCCAGCAGGTATCTAGCGGGATCCTACAATGAGCAGTTCTTC

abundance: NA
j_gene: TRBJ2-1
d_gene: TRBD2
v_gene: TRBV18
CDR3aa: CASSPAGTSNEQFF
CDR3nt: TGTGCCAGCTCACCGGCCGGGACTAGCAATGAGCAGTTCTTC

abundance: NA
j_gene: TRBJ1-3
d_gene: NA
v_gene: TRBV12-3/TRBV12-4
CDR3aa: CASSLASPPDYF
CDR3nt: TGTGCCAGCAGTTTAGCATCCCCCCCCGACTATTTT

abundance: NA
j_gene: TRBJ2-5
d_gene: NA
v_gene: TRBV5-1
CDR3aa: CASSFGTVTNQETQYF
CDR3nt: TGCGCCAGCAGCTTTGGAACAGTAACTAACCAAGAGACCCAGTACTTC

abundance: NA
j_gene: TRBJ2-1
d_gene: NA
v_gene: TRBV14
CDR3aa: CASSRRGSTDNEQFF
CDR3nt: TGTGCCAGCAGCCGCCGGGGCTCTACGGACAATGAGCAGTTCTTC

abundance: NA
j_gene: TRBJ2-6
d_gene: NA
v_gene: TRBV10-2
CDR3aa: CASSDSGRGGHSGANVLTF
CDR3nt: TGCGCCAGCAGTGATTCGGGGCGTGGGGGCCACTCTGGGGCCAACGTCCTGACTTTC

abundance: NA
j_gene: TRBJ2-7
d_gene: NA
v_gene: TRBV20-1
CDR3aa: CSASDGYEQYF
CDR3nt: TGCAGTGCCTCAGACGGCTACGAGCAGTACTTC

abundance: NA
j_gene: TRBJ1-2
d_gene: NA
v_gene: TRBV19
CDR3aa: CASFRGQNYGYTF
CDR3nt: TGTGCCAGTTTTCGGGGACAAAACTATGGCTACACCTTC

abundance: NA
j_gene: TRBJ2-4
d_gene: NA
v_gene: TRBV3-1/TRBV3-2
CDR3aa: CASSQEGKLAKNIQYF
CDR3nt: TGTGCCAGCAGCCAAGAAGGCAAATTAGCCAAAAACATTCAGTACTTC

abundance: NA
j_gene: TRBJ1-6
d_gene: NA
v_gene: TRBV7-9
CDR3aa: CASSLVDSPLHF
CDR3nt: TGTGCCAGCAGCTTAGTGGATTCACCCCTCCACTTT

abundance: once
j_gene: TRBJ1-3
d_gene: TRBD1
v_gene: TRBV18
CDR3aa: CASSPHPGQGGNTIYF
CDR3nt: TGTGCCAGCTCACCGCACCCGGGACAGGGGGGAAACACCATATATTTT

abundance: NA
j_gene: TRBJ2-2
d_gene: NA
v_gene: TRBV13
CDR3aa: CASSLGLDTGELFF
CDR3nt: TGTGCCAGCAGCTTGGGGCTAGACACCGGGGAGCTGTTTTTT

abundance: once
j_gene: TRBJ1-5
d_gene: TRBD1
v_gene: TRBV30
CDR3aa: CAWDRGLSNQPQHF
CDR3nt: TGTGCCTGGGACAGGGGGCTTAGCAATCAGCCCCAGCATTTT

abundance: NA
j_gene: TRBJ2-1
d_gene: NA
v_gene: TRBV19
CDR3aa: CASSIEVARSSYNEQFF
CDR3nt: TGTGCCAGTAGTATAGAAGTCGCCAGGAGCTCCTACAATGAGCAGTTCTTC

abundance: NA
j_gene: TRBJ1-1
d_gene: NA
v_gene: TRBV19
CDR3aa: CASSTLNTEAFF
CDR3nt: TGTGCCAGTAGTACGTTGAACACTGAAGCTTTCTTT

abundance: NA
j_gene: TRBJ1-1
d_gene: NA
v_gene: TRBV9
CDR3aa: CASSYGGGFNTEAFF
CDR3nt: TGTGCCAGCAGCTACGGAGGGGGGTTTAACACTGAAGCTTTCTTT

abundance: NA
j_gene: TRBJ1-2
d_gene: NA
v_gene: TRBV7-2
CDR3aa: CASSLDRGNYGYTF
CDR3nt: TGTGCCAGCAGCTTAGATCGGGGGAACTATGGCTACACCTTC

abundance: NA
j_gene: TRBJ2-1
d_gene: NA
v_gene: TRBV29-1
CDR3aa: CSVGQGGIGNEQFF
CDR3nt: TGCAGCGTTGGTCAGGGGGGTATTGGGAATGAGCAGTTCTTC

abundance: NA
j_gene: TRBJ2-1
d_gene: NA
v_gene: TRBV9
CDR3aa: CASSVATETTAISYNEQFF
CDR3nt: TGTGCCAGCAGCGTAGCTACGGAGACGACAGCTATCTCCTACAATGAGCAGTTCTTC

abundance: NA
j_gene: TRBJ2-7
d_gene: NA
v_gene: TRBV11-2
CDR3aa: CASSHAGGYEQYF
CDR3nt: TGTGCCAGCAGCCACGCCGGGGGCTACGAGCAGTACTTC

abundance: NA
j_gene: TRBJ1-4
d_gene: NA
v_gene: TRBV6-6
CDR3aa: CASSRSALGITNEKLFF
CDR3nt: TGTGCCAGCAGTCGAAGCGCACTGGGGATAACTAATGAAAAACTGTTTTTT

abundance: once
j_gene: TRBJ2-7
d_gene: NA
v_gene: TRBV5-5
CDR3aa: CASSLKQSSSYEQYF
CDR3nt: TGTGCCAGCAGCTTGAAACAGTCCAGCTCCTACGAGCAGTACTTC

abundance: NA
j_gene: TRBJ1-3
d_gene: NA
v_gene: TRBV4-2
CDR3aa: CASSQPLVGGNTIYF
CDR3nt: TGTGCCAGCAGCCAACCGTTGGTAGGGGGAAACACCATATATTTT

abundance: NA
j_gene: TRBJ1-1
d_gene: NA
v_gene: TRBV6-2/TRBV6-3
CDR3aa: CASSYSLSSGETEAFF
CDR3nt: TGTGCCAGCAGTTACTCGTTGTCCTCCGGAGAGACTGAAGCTTTCTTT

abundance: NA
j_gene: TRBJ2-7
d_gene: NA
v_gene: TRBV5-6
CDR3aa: CASSLGHLSPKQYF
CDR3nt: TGTGCCAGCAGCTTGGGACACCTTTCCCCGAAGCAGTACTTC

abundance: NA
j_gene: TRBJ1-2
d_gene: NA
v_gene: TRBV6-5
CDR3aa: CASSYYPGAGYGYTF
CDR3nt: TGTGCCAGCAGTTACTATCCGGGGGCAGGGTATGGCTACACCTTC

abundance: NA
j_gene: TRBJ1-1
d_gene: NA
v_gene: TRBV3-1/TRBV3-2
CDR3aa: CASSQGDTLNTEAFF
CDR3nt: TGTGCCAGCAGCCAAGGAGACACCCTGAACACTGAAGCTTTCTTT

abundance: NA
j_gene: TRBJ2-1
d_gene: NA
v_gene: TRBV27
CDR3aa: CASSRSGLLDNEQFF
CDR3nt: TGTGCCAGCAGTCGCAGCGGCCTCTTAGACAATGAGCAGTTCTTC

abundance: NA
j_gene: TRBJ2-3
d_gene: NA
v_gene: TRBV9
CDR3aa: CASSVAGTDTQYF
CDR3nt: TGTGCCAGCAGCGTAGCCGGGACAGATACGCAGTATTTT

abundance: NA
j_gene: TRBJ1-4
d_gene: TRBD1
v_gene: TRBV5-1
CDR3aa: CASSSGQGANEKLFF
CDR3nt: TGCGCCAGCAGCTCCGGACAGGGGGCTAATGAAAAACTGTTTTTT

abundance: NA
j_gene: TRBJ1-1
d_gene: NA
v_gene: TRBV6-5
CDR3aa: CASSYRVLMNTEAFF
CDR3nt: TGTGCCAGCAGTTACAGGGTGCTCATGAACACTGAAGCTTTCTTT

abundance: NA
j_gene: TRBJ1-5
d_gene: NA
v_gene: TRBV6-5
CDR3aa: CASSSGPGWVNQPQHF
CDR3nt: TGTGCCAGCAGTTCAGGACCAGGGTGGGTCAATCAGCCCCAGCATTTT